This T cell receptor beta chain was sequenced during a study of shared clonotypes between healthy human individuals. This clone has just one count. The antigen remains unidentified. There are 14 residues in the CDR3. With V trimmed by 11 bases and J by 6 bases, 11 bases remained unmatched. Per germline, CDR1 ENHRY and CDR2 SYGVKD. Study results and caveats: Represented diversity, genetic and exposure-history alike, was limited by few donors.

The table came from immunoSEQ multiplex PCR; TCRdb's copy has only in-frame clones and leaves some out. The table includes some 2.1 million clones, roughly 94% detected once. CD45RA+ naive and CD45RA-negative memory subsets were separated from CD4+ cells. This TCR was recovered from a man between 18 and 35 years old in good health. This sequence joins TRBV10-3 and TRBJ1-3, with 9 nucleotides matching TRBD1. The material sequenced was naive CD4+ T cells sorted from blood. Subset denoted: CD45RA+ positively selected. The CDR3 DNA follows: TGTGCCGCACGTTGGGACAGGGAGACAAACACCATATATTTT. It translates to CAARWDRETNTIYF.